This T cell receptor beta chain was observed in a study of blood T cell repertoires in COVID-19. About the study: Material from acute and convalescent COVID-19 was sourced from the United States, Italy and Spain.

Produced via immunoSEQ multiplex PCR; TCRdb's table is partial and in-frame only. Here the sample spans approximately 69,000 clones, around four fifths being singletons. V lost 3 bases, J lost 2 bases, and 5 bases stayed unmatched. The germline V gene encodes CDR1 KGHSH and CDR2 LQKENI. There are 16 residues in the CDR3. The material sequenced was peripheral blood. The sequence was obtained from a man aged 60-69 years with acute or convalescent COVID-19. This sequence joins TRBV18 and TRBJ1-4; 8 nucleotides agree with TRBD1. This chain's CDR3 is CASSPGQGGTNEKLFF. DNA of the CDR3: TGTGCCAGCTCACCCGGACAGGGAGGGACTAATGAAAAACTGTTTTTT.